The clone carrying this T cell receptor beta chain was observed many times. There are 15 residues in the CDR3. Germline CDR1 SGDLS, CDR2 YYNGEE. V lost 0 bases to trimming and J lost 7 bases, with 14 bases between them. Cells sorted as Tregs were CD4+, CD25+ and CD127-/low. TCRdb re-derived calls from the 5' RACE reads in MiXCR, one entry per CDR3 protein. The sample contains about 57,000 distinct CDR3 sequences, approximately 26% of which appear only once. The receptor comes from a female donor with breast cancer. The chain has TRBV9 and TRBJ2-1; D call uncertain. The sample was tumor-infiltrating Tregs sorted from the breast tumor. The DNA for the CDR3 is TGTGCCAGCAGCGTAGCTACCTTAGGTGCTAATGAGCAGTTCTTC. This codes for CASSVATLGANEQFF.